This T cell receptor beta chain was captured by sequencing in a study of vaccination effects on CD4 cells after COVID-19. Study observations and caveats: No early post-infection timepoints were available in the study, which also included few convalescent patients. Among infection- and vaccine-induced clones, marked clonal contraction occurred late after vaccination.

After removal of 6 bases from V and 0 bases from J, the junction contained 11 bases not matched to a gene. The CDR3 consists of 19 residues. CDR1 KGHDR and CDR2 SFDVKD come from the germline V gene. Of note for this clone: No antigen is known for it.

Assay used: immunoSEQ multiplex PCR; TCRdb lists only in-frame clones, some missing. The sample lists some 31,000 clones; 60% to 75% were seen once. ViraFEST assay sequencing came after antigen-specific CD4+ T cells were expanded with viral peptide pools. A 10-day culture period preceded the isolation of CD4+ T cells. Nucleocapsid antibody tests were negative, and the vaccine recipients had no prior SARS-CoV-2 infection. Wells each received more than 1.5 million PBMC, cultured with about 10 IU/ml IL-2 and roughly 9.3 ug/ml peptides. Half the medium was swapped for IL-2 medium on days 3 and 7. The sequencing used CD4+ T cells from PBMCs cultured with HCoV-OC43 spike peptides, collected before COVID-19 vaccination. The subset: HCoV-OC43 spike overlapping peptide pool stimulation. This TCR came from a human donor who received a COVID-19 vaccine. The V call is TRBV24-1, the J call TRBJ2-1; 12 bases line up with TRBD2. CDR3 sequence: CATSLSPGLAGSSYNEQFF. DNA for the CDR3: TGTGCCACCAGTTTATCCCCGGGACTAGCGGGTAGCTCCTACAATGAGCAGTTCTTC.